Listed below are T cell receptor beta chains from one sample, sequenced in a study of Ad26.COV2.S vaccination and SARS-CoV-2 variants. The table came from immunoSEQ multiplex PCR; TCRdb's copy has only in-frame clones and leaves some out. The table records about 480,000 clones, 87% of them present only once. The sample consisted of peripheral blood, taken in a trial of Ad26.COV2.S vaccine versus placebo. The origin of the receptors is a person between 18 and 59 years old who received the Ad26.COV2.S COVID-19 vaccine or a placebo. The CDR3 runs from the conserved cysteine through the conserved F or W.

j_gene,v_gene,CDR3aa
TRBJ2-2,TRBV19,CASSMRASGKPGELFF
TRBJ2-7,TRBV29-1,CSGGQGAYEQYF
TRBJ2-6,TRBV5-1,CASRRGDSGANVLTF
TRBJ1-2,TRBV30,CAWSVRQGQTNYGYTF
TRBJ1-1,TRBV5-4,CASGTENTEAFF
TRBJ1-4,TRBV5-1,CASSSGQGAANEKLFF
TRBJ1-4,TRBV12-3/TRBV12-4,CASSFKANEKLFF
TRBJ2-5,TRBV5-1,CASTLRGGGQETQYF
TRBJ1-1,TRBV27,CASSLYRGGTEAFF
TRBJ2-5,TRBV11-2,CASSEGETQYF
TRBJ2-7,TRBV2,CASQTRGDEQYF
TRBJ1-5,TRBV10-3,CAIRREGQPQHF
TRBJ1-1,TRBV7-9,CASSNWGEMNTEAFF
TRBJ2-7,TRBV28,CASSRSGLAGGEQYF
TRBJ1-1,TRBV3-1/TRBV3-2,CASSRTGKTEAFF
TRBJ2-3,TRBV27,CASSFASGSRTDTQYF
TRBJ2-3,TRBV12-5,CASGLGGRRTDTQYF
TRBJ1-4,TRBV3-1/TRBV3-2,CASSQVWGNEKLFF
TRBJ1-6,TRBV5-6,CASSPGVSGNSPLHF
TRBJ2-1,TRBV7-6,CASSRDRGAYNEQFF
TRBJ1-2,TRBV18,CASSPVTDGGYTF
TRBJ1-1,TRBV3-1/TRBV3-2,CASSHGDRAGTEAFF
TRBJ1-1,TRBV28,CASRVGPLNTEAFF
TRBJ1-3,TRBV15,CATSRELWDQLSGNTIYF
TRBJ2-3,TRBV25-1,CASSDPRTSGSKDTQYF
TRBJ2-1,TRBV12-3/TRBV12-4,CASSPTDGREQFF
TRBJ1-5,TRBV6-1,CASSEVQGSGQPQHF
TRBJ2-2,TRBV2,CASSETGGAGELFF
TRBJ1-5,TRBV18,CASSLGQGKNQPQHF
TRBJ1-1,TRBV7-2,CASSTRRVGNTEAFF
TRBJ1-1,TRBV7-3,CASSLEQGTEAFF
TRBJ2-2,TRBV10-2,CASRASGNTGELFF
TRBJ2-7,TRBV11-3,CASSPAGGPYEQYF
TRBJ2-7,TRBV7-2,CASSLSRYEQYF
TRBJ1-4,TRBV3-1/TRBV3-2,CASSPWTGQEKLFF
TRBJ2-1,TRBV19,CASSIGQIYNEQFF
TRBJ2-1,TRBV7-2,CASSWPLGVSYNEQFF
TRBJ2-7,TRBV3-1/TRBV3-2,CASSQVHEQYF
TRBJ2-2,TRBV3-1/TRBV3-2,CASSHESGVDTGELFF
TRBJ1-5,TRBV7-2,CASSLMTGQPQHF
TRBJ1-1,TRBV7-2,CASSLGTGNTEAFF
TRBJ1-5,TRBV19,CASSIRQKGPQHF
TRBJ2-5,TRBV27,CASSPLRGFETQYF
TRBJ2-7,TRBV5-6,CASSLQLEQYF
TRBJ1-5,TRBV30,CAWGASLWGQPQHF
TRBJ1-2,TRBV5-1,CASSLAGGHTQGNGYTF
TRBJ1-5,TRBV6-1,CASSEAPGGPQHF
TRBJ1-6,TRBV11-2,CASSSVTYNSPLHF
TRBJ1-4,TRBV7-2,CASSLDRGNEKLFF
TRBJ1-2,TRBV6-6,CASTRGGSNYGYTF
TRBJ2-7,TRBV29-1,CSVRGQGINYEQYF